Listed here are 18 T cell receptor beta chains from one sample, sequenced in a study of monozygotic twins with inflammatory bowel disease. TCRdb processed the 5' RACE reads again and assigns one entry to each CDR3 protein, with no DNA. The data include around 380,000 distinct CDR3 sequences; the top ten clones carry around 2.3%. Sequenced material: blood. All receptors come from a human donor with ulcerative colitis or Crohn's disease, or a healthy co-twin of an affected twin (not recorded which).

The chain has TRBV5-6 and TRBJ1-1. CDR1 is SGHDT and CDR2 is YYEEEE in the germline V gene. The CDR3 totals 15 residues. The CDR3 region is CASSFLTGSNTEAFF.

V usage is TRBV20-1 and J usage is TRBJ2-1. Germline lookup yields CDR1 DFQATT and CDR2 SNEGSKA (reference sequence). The CDR3 spans 14 residues. The CDR3 reads CSARKLTSHNEQFF.

The chain joins TRBV5-1 to TRBJ2-1; TCRdb's D call, TRBD1, is unchecked because there is no DNA. The CDR3 runs to 14 residues. CDR1 is SGHRS and CDR2 is YFSETQ in the germline V gene. CDR3 sequence reads: CASSLGDGHNEQFF.

This rearrangement joins TRBV27 to TRBJ2-1; TCRdb indicates TRBD1, and absent DNA this call remains unverified. This CDR3 spans 16 amino acids. CDR1 and CDR2 (germline): MNHEY, SMNVEV (reference sequence). The CDR3 spells CASSLLGGQLYNEQFF.

The V and J genes are TRBV7-2 and TRBJ2-3; absent DNA, TCRdb's TRBD2 call cannot be checked. CDR3 length equals 15 residues. Per germline, CDR1 SGHTA and CDR2 FQGNSA. The CDR3 here is CASSLEGLEADTQYF.

The gene calls are TRBV27 and TRBJ1-4; TCRdb returns TRBD1, unconfirmable since there is no DNA. This CDR3 has 14 residues. Germline V gene sequence: CDR1 MNHEY, CDR2 SMNVEV (reference sequence). The CDR3 sequence is CASSLWGGNEKLFF.

The V gene is TRBV10-3, the J gene TRBJ2-2; TCRdb's assignment of TRBD2 cannot be checked, as there is no DNA. The CDR3 runs to 15 residues. The germline CDR1 and CDR2 sequences are ENHRY and SYGVKD. The CDR3 sequence is CAISEGSGTAGELFF.

This sequence joins TRBV29-1 and TRBJ2-2. This CDR3 contains 13 residues. Germline loops: CDR1 SQVTM, CDR2 ANQGSEA. The CDR3 loop is CSAVTENTGELFF.

J is TRBJ2-3 and V is TRBV15; TCRdb reports TRBD2, a call that lacks DNA to check it against. This CDR3 is 16 amino acids long. Germline CDR1 reads LNHNV; CDR2 reads YYDKDF (reference sequence). The CDR3 sequence is CATSGGTSGIADTQYF. Full variable domain (rest looked up from reference TRBV15 and TRBJ2-3): DAMVIQNPRYQVTQFGKPVTLSCSQTLNHNVMYWYQQKSSQAPKLLFHYYDKDFNNEADTPDNFQSRRPNTSFCFLDIRSPGLGDTAMYLCATSGGTSGIADTQYFGPGTRLTVL.

The chain combines TRBV12-3 or TRBV12-4 with TRBJ1-1; without DNA, the TCRdb call of TRBD1 cannot be checked. The CDR3 is 12 amino acids. The CDR3: CASSLVDREAFF.

The rearrangement joins TRBV7-2 to TRBJ1-5; the TCRdb call, TRBD1, lacks DNA for checking. The CDR3 consists of 16 residues. Germline V lookup: CDR1 SGHTA, CDR2 FQGNSA. Here the CDR3 reads CASSLTLGTGAQPQHF.

The CDR3 here is CASSLKTNTEAFF. J is TRBJ1-1 and V is TRBV5-1. Germline CDR1 and CDR2: SGHRS and YFSETQ. CDR3 length: 13 amino acids.

The chain carries TRBV5-1 and TRBJ2-5; checking the TCRdb D call of TRBD1 is not possible without DNA. The CDR3 is 13 residues long. Per germline, CDR1 SGHRS and CDR2 YFSETQ. This chain's CDR3 is CASQRDTSETQYF.

The chain uses TRBV4-3 and TRBJ2-7; TCRdb outputs TRBD1, but without DNA this stays unchecked. Germline V gene data show CDR1 as LGHNA and CDR2 as YSLEER. The length of the CDR3 is 16 residues. The CDR3: CASSQDRGGGSYEQYF.

The CDR3 loop reads CSARPPARADTQYF. This chain uses TRBV20-1 with TRBJ2-3; the TRBD1 assignment by TCRdb is unverifiable without DNA. Germline V gene data show CDR1 as DFQATT and CDR2 as SNEGSKA (reference sequence). There are 14 residues in the CDR3.

The CDR3 loop is CASSFVTGRSTDTQYF. The genes are TRBV12-3 or TRBV12-4 and TRBJ2-3. This CDR3 is built from 16 residues.

The chain recombines TRBV27 with TRBJ1-1; TCRdb returns TRBD1, unconfirmable since there is no DNA. Germline V gene data show CDR1 as MNHEY and CDR2 as SMNVEV (reference sequence). The CDR3 consists of 14 residues. This CDR3 is CASSFWGQNTEAFF.

The chain couples TRBV10-2 to TRBJ2-1; TCRdb gives TRBD2 as the D gene, but with no DNA this cannot be confirmed. CDR1 and CDR2 from the germline V gene are WSHSY and SAAADI. The CDR3 runs 14 residues. This CDR3 reads CASKSPSGGAGQFF.